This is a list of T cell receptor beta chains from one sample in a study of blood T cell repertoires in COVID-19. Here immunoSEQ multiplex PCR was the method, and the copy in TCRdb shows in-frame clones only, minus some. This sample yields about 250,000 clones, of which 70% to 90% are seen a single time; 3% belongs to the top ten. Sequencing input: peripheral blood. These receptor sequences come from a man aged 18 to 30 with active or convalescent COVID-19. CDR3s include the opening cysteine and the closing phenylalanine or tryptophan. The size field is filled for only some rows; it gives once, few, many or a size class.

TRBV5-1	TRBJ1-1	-	CASSVPGQNMNTEAFF
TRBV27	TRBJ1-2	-	CASSYAGFGYTF
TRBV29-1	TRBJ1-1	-	CSVEFSDRVLNTEAFF
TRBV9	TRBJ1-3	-	CASSVGTNSGNTIYF
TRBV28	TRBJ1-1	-	CASSLFASPEAFF
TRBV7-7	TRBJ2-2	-	CASSSSGGTGELFF
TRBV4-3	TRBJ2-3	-	CASSQDTSGGRGYSTDTQYF
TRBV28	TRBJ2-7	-	CASSQTSGGGEQYF
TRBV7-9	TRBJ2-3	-	CASSSQSTDTQYF
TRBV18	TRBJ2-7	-	CASSPRLAGGREQYF
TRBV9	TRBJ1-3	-	CASSVGSSRNSGNTIYF
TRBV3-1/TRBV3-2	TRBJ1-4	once	CASSQRQGVVSEKLFF
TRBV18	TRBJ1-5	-	CASSPPGGEPQHF
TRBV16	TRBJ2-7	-	CASSQSGIGGEEQYF
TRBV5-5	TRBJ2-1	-	CASSLAIYNEQFF
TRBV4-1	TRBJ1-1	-	CASSQDREARTEAFF
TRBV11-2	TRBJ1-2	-	CASSFFRDRTSGYTF
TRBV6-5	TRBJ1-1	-	CASRGGFSSTEAFF